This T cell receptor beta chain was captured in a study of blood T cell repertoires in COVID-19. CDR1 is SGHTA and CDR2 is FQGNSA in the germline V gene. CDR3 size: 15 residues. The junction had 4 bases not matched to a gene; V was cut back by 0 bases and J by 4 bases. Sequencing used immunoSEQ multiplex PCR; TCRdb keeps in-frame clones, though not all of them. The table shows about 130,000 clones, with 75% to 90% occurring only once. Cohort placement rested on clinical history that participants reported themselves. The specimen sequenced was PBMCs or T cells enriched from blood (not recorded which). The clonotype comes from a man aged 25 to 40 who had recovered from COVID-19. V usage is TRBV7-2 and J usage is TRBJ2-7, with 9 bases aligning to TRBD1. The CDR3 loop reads CASSLAGTGSYEQYF. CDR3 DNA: TGTGCCAGCAGCTTAGCCGGGACAGGGAGTTACGAGCAGTACTTC.